This T cell receptor beta chain was recorded in a study of T cell responses to AZD1222 COVID-19 vaccine. Regarding the study as a whole: Nearly half of the spike-specific TCRs reportedly recognize variant regions that carry no mutations.

The germline V gene encodes CDR1 SGHRS and CDR2 YFSETQ. Trimming took 0 bases from V and 5 from J; bases not matched to a gene: 7. This CDR3 spans 16 amino acids. The protocol was immunoSEQ multiplex PCR, while the TCRdb copy is restricted to in-frame clones and leaves out a portion. The data show around 100,000 clones, around nine tenths seen once. About this clone: Its antigen is unknown.

Sequences were derived from peripheral blood, sampled on day 0 of AZD1222 vaccination. The source is an adult in good health. The chain has TRBV5-1 and TRBJ2-2; 7 bases map to TRBD2. CDR3 region: CASSLDGGGGTGELFF. The CDR3 DNA reads TGCGCCAGCAGCTTGGACGGCGGGGGAGGGACCGGGGAGCTGTTTTTT. The entire variable domain, with the rest obtained from reference TRBV5-1 and TRBJ2-2, is as follows: KAGVTQTPRYLIKTRGQQVTLSCSPISGHRSVSWYQQTPGQGLQFLFEYFSETQRNKGNFPGRFSGRQFSNSRSEMNVSTLELGDSALYLCASSLDGGGGTGELFFGEGSRLTVL.